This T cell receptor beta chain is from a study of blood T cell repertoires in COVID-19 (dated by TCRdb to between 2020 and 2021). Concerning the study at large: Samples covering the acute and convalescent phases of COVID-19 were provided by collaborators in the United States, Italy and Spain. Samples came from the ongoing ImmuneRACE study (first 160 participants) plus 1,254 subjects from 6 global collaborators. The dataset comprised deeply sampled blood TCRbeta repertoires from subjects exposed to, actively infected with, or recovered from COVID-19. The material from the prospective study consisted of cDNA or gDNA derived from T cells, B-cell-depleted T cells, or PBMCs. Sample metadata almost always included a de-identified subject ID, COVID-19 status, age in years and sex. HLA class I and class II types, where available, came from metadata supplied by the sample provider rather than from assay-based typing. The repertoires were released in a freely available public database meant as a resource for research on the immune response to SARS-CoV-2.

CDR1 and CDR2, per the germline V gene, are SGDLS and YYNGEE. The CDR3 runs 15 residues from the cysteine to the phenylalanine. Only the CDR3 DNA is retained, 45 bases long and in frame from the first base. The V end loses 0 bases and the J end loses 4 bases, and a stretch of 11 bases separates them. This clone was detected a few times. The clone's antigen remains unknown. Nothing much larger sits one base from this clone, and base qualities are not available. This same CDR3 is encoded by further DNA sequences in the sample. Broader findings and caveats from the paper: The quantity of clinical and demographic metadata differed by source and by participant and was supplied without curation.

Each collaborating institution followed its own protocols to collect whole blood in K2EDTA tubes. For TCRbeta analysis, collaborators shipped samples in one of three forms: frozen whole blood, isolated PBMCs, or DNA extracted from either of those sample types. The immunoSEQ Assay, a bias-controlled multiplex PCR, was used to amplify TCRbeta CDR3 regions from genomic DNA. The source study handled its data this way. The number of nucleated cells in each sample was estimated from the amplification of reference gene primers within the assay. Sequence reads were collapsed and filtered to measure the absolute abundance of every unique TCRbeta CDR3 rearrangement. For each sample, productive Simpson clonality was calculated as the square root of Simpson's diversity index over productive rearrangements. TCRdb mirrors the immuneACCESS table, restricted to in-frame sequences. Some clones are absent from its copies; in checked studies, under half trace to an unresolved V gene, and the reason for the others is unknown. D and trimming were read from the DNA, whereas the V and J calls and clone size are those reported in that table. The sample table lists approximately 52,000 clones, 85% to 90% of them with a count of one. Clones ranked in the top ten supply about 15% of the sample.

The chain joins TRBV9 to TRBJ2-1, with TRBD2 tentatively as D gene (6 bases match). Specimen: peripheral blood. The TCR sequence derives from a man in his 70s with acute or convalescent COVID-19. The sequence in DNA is TGTGCCAGCAGCGTAGCCGGGGGTCCGTACAATGAGCAGTTCTTC. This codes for CASSVAGGPYNEQFF.